A single sample gave rise to the 2 T cell receptor beta chains below, sequenced in a study of blood T cell repertoires in COVID-19. Repertoires were generated with immunoSEQ multiplex PCR, while TCRdb's copy carries only in-frame clones and drops some. There are roughly 250,000 clones in the sample; about nine tenths occur only once, and over 1.5% lies in the top ten. The sample comprised PBMCs or T cells enriched from blood (not recorded which). All receptors derive from a woman younger than 30 who had recovered from COVID-19.

The V gene is TRBV7-6, the J gene TRBJ2-1; TRBD2 aligns across 10 bases. Germline-derived CDR1 and CDR2 are SGHVS and FNYEAQ. J gave up 5 bases and V 1 base, and 20 bases lay outside the gene matches. CDR3 length: 21 amino acids. The CDR3 DNA reads TGTGCCAGCAGCTTAGGATTCCGATCAGGTAGCGGGGGGACTTTGAACAATGAGCAGTTCTTC. Translating gives CASSLGFRSGSGGTLNNEQFF.

The chain joins TRBV19 to TRBJ2-1; D is perhaps TRBD2 (6 bases). The germline V and J ends were trimmed by 6 bases and 9 bases, with 21 bases remaining between them. The CDR3 runs to 15 residues. Germline CDR1 LNHDA, CDR2 SQIVND (reference sequence). DNA of the CDR3: TGTGCCAGTAGCTCACCGGGACTCGGTGTGGCTGAGCAGTTCTTC. Encoded protein: CASSSPGLGVAEQFF.